This T cell receptor beta chain was sequenced during a study of CD8+CD57+ T cells in acquired aplastic anemia. Study details: Sorted CD4+ and CD8+ cell DNA averaged approximately 3.4 ug.

Individuals selected for sequencing had exhibited CD8+CD57+ cell expansion on flow cytometry. Blood was sampled before the patients had received any therapy. Points from the study as a whole: Patients showed no significant difference from controls in CD8+ Simpson's diversity.

Unmatched junction bases numbered 8, after V lost 4 bases and J lost 6 bases. CDR1 SGHRS and CDR2 YFSETQ come from the germline V gene. CDR3 length equals 14 residues. In its sample, this clonotype was seen many times. Its antigen remains unidentified. For CDR3 and TCR beta VDJ profiling, genomic DNA was the template used. TCRdb ran MiXCR on the reads and lists one entry per CDR3 protein. The sample includes 150,000 to 200,000 distinct CDR3 sequences, roughly 43% of them seen just once. This clonotype originated in a human donor with aplastic anemia. The chain has TRBV5-1 and TRBJ2-3; 7 bases are a match to TRBD2. Sequences were obtained from sorted CD4+, CD8+, or CD8+CD57+ T cells (not recorded which) from PBMCs. CDR3 sequence reads: CASSGGLPADTQYF. CDR3 nucleotides: TGCGCCAGCAGCGGGGGACTACCCGCGGATACGCAGTATTTT.